This T cell receptor beta chain was sequenced for a study of shared clonotypes between healthy human individuals (dated by TCRdb to between 2020 and 2021). Background on the whole study: The cohort included three men and a couple of women between 18 and 49 years of age. Different laboratories and diverse techniques were used to prepare libraries and sequence TCR repertoires, to increase sequencing depth and limit assay-specific biases. Leukapheresis yielded between about 0.94 and 10 billion PBMCs per donor. To estimate repertoire size and how much clonotypes are shared between individuals, the study performed deep sequencing of blood TCR repertoires from a handful of healthy adults. For each donor, CD4 naive and CD4 memory were each given three plates, CD8 naive was given two plates, and CD8 memory was given one plate. On the study overall, not on this receptor specifically: Because the study included a small number of donors, the genetic and exposure-history diversity represented was limited. Sampling was limited to blood, and TCR repertoires in tissue likely differ from TCR repertoires in blood. Incomplete sequencing was indicated by rarefaction of sorted-subset datasets, despite the large sequencing depth. Compared with non-shared clonotypes, the clonotypes found in all four sorted-subset donors had higher generation probabilities. When a few donors were compared, the shared fraction of clonotypes was about 5.5% for naive CD4, 3% to 4% for naive CD8, 2% to 2.5% for memory CD4, and 0.35% to 0.4% for memory CD8. Naive subsets generally had larger estimated clonotype richness than memory subsets. Based on pairwise subsampling, the degree of clonotype sharing among donors was expected to be affected by sequencing depth.

A note on this clone: The antigen it recognizes is unknown. No base qualities exist here, and no much larger clone lies one base off it.

CDR1 is given as MDHEN and CDR2 as SYDVKM, both from the germline V gene. Spanning cysteine to phenylalanine, the CDR3 consists of 17 amino acids. The entry retains the CDR3 DNA only, 51 bases that are in frame from base 1. The germline ends are 19 bases apart after V is trimmed by 3 bases and J by 2 bases. The donors were healthy, HIV-negative adults who had no recently reported acute infections or vaccinations. Every donor was a Caucasian adult residing in Nashville, Tennessee, USA. CD4+ T cells were enriched through magnetic negative selection, after which naive cells were positively selected on CD45RA and the remaining negative fraction served as the memory subset. After blood collection by leukapheresis, PBMCs were isolated using Ficoll-Histopaque density gradient centrifugation and then cryopreserved in the vapor phase of liquid nitrogen. Analytical flow cytometry was used to check the purity and quantity of every magnetically sorted T cell population. Genomic DNA was isolated from every sorted fraction and measured by UV absorbance on a Nanodrop 2000c.

TCR CDR3 regions were amplified from genomic DNA by multiplex PCR using the deep immunoSEQ assay. Extracted genomic DNA from each cell subset was distributed evenly across all wells of several immunoSEQ 96-well plates, and each plate was treated as a replicate. For sorted subsets, each replicate PCR was loaded with about 0.2 ug genomic DNA, equivalent to about 30,000 T cell genomes. Purified libraries were measured with a Qubit 3.0 fluorometer, size-checked on a Bioanalyzer 2100, and measured again with the KAPA Library Quantification kit. Every immunoSEQ 96-well plate was sequenced on a separate single-read 150-cycle Illumina NextSeq 550 flow cell. Under the source paper's analysis protocol: Because the immunoSEQ output held only junctional sequences and lacked quality scores, the filtering could not match the filtering applied to full-length reads. Sequences were annotated with PyIR, a Python wrapper for IgBLAST v1.9, and V/J genes and CDR3 were assigned using IMGT germline references. Any read was removed if the V/J assignment was weak (E-value above 1e-6), the CDR3 was missing, or the read contained stop codons, out-of-frame junctions, or ambiguous translated residues. V3J clonotypes were defined as sequences sharing an identical inferred V gene, J gene, and CDR3 amino acid sequence. The percentage overlap between two repertoires was calculated by dividing the number of shared unique clonotypes by the size of the smaller repertoire. Repertoire richness was assessed with RTK rarefaction, the Chao1 estimator, and Recon v2.1 estimates of unobserved clonotypes. Generation probabilities for all TCRbeta clonotypes obtained by the gDNA method from a handful of donors were computed using OLGA. The table was pulled from immuneACCESS by TCRdb, which kept in-frame rearrangements only. Such tables lose some clones; where checked, under half of the loss comes from unresolved V genes, and the rest has no known cause. The V and J calls and clone size were taken over from that table, and D and trimming were inferred from the DNA. Counted in this sample were roughly 2.4 million clones; approximately 96% of them appeared once. The ten largest clones represent roughly 0.13% of the sample.

The receptor chain draws on TRBV28 and TRBJ1-1; the D gene is unclear. The sequenced sample consisted of naive CD4+ T cells sorted from blood. The sample's cell subset or site label, in plain terms: CD45RA+ positively selected. The receptor was derived from a young man in good health. DNA sequence: TGTGCCAGCAGTTTCATCGGGAGAAGGACGGAAAACACTGAAGCTTTCTTT. Translated, this is CASSFIGRRTENTEAFF. Full variable domain (CDR3 extended with the reference TRBV28 and TRBJ1-1 proteins): DVKVTQSSRYLVKRTGEKVFLECVQDMDHENMFWYRQDPGLGLRLIYFSYDVKMKEKGDIPEGYSVSREKKERFSLILESASTNQTSMYLCASSFIGRRTENTEAFFGQGTRLTVV.